This TCR beta chain emerged from a study of regulatory T cells in long-lasting Graves disease. Study observations and caveats: Persistent patients shared more public clonotypes (over 2,500) than new patients (about 1,000).

Libraries of TCR beta came from iRepertoire HTBI primers plus Arm-PCR of CDR3 regions. TCRdb independently ran MiXCR on the multiplex PCR reads; one entry per CDR3 protein. Of 550,000 or so distinct CDR3 sequences in the sample, around 11% were seen once. This clonotype was detected only a few times. Its antigen is still unknown. The germline gives CDR1 LNHDA, CDR2 SQIVND (reference sequence). The CDR3 runs to 12 residues. Time point described: newly diagnosed GD, antithyroid drugs for less than 3 months. Construction of the TCR library relied on RNA isolated from PBMCs. The data were also submitted as part of a second study, on T cells in Graves' hyperthyroidism and ophthalmopathy. As that study records: Uncontrolled infection, other autoimmune disease, pregnancy or lactation disqualified patients from enrolment. Blood also showed most of the thyroid clonotypes that were expanded above 0.001.

This sequence joins TRBV19 and TRBJ2-5; D uncertain. Near its end, the DNA agrees better with TRBJ2-1, so the J call may be wrong. The sample consisted of peripheral blood mononuclear cells (PBMCs), taken at new diagnosis, from a patient treated with antithyroid drugs. The origin of this receptor is a woman aged 25 to 39 with Graves disease. As DNA, the CDR3 is TGTGCCAGTTCGTCTTGGTGGGAAGAGCAGTTCTTC. Its translation: CASSSWWEEQFF.